Below are 5 T cell receptor beta chains sequenced from a single sample in a study of blood T cells in healthy people across ages. It was with a sample-barcoded 5' primer and a J-beta primer mix that a second PCR of roughly 7 to 12 cycles was run. MiXCR, run by TCRdb on the 5' RACE reads, gives a single entry per CDR3 protein. The sample lists approximately 700,000 distinct CDR3 sequences; about a third were seen once. Sequenced input: blood. These receptors were collected from a woman of 80 years or more in good health.

As concerns this clonotype: One base away lies a much larger clone, so this may be a sequencing read error. The chain combines TRBV20-1 with TRBJ2-1, with D hard to call. The CDR3 loop spans 14 amino acids. The V and J ends lost 0 bases and 5 bases respectively, with 11 bases between them. From germline, CDR1 is DFQATT and CDR2 SNEGSKA (reference sequence). CDR3 in DNA: TGCAGTGCTAGAGAAGCCAGGTCCCACAATGAGCAGTTCTTC. Its protein product is CSAREARSHNEQFF.

This clonotype was recorded many times. The chain couples TRBV9 to TRBJ2-5; TRBD2 agrees at 13 bases. The CDR3 length is 16 residues. Unmatched junction bases numbered 3, after V lost 3 bases and J lost 1 base. Germline CDR1 reads SGDLS; CDR2 reads YYNGEE. The CDR3: CASSEGLAGTQETQYF. The CDR3 coding sequence is TGTGCCAGCAGCGAGGGACTAGCGGGAACCCAAGAGACCCAGTACTTC.

This chain connects TRBV29-1 to TRBJ1-4, with D possibly being TRBD1 (6 bases). The germline gives CDR1 SQVTM, CDR2 ANQGSEA. V was shortened by 0 bases and J by 2 bases, with 10 bases between the two germline ends. The CDR3 has 15 residues. The CDR3 spells CSVEEWGATNEKLFF. The CDR3 nucleotides read TGCAGCGTTGAAGAATGGGGGGCGACTAATGAAAAACTGTTTTTT.

This clonotype was observed many times. The chain recombines TRBV10-3 with TRBJ1-2, with D possibly being TRBD1 (5 bases). The CDR3 runs 19 residues. Germline CDR1 is ENHRY and CDR2 is SYGVKD. V was shortened by 5 bases and J by 0 bases, with 25 bases between the two germline ends. The CDR3 region is CAISPQLGTPSGANYGYTF. The CDR3 DNA sequence: TGTGCCATCAGTCCCCAGTTGGGGACCCCAAGTGGGGCTAACTATGGCTACACCTTC.

Note on this clonotype: This may stem from a read error, because a much larger clone lies one nucleotide away. This chain connects TRBV7-2 to TRBJ2-6; 9 nucleotides match TRBD1. Per germline, CDR1 SGHTA and CDR2 FQGNSA. CDR3 length: 17 residues. The CDR3 nucleotides read TGTGCCAGCAGCCCACAGGGGGCATCGGCTGGGGCCAGCGTCCTGACTTTC. Its translation is CASSPQGASAGASVLTF.